This T cell receptor beta chain stems from a study of identical twins (dated by TCRdb to 2015 to 2016). Describing the broader study: To test whether fetal clonotypes persist, this study deep-sequenced TCR alpha and beta repertoires from monozygotic twins, from unrelated adults of various ages, and from cord blood. To rule out contamination, replicate twin experiments were performed at different times with different library preparation protocols. The paper's findings and limits, for the study overall: Invariant T cells such as MAIT and iNKT could partly confound zero-insertion analyses, though diverse VJ usage argued against this for most clonotypes. Compared with coincidental sharing between unrelated individuals, an excess of low generation-probability sequences was observed among out-of-frame TCR alpha sequences shared between twins. Fewer insertions were carried by abundant cord blood beta clonotypes, a similar but weaker trend appeared in young adult naive repertoires, and no such trend appeared in memory repertoires. The excess sharing between twins in beta out-of-frame sequences was weaker because fewer shared sequences reduced the signal-to-noise ratio. Out-of-frame TCR alpha sharing in monozygotic twins was systematically underestimated by recombination models, whereas sharing between unrelated individuals was in agreement with the recombination models. Conclusions relied on cross-sectional statistical analysis, since the same donors could not be followed over many years.

The library was built by means of 5' RACE. Sequencing relied on an Illumina HiSeq 2000. A universal primer binding site was introduced by template switching, and a unique molecular identifier was present in the final cDNA, enabling accurate counting of TCR cDNA molecules. First-strand cDNA for TCR alpha and beta chains was synthesized from specific primers in the conserved constant-segment region. Each cDNA library was double barcoded, with a SMART-Mk sample barcode plus Illumina barcodes, to control for contamination. Two successive PCR steps introduced TruSeq adapter sequences along with Illumina sample barcodes. Sequencing of the TCR alpha and beta cDNA libraries was done on the Illumina HiSeq platform using custom primers. In the source study's methods: MiGEC was used to process raw reads and extract unique molecular identifiers, and MiXCR was used to find CDR3 positions. For each individual, recombination models were inferred using an EM algorithm with the repgenHMM and IGoR tools. The analysis of shared clonotypes was done with the tcR package in R, with sharing normalized by the product of cloneset sizes. To study raw recombination without the effects of thymic and clonal selection, out-of-frame nonproductive sequences were analyzed. Clones were called with MiXCR by TCRdb after fastp trimmed the public reads at Q25, and only in-frame beta chains were retained. Identical CDR3 proteins give one entry, which carries the most common genes and DNA. TCRdb, rather than the study authors, made the V and J calls. The sample profile shows 500,000 to 700,000 distinct CDR3 sequences; less than 9% of them were found once. The ten top clones hold 1.6% of the sample.

As concerns this clonotype: Which antigen it targets is not known. Base qualities are not at hand, and no much larger clone is one base apart.

There are 12 amino acids in the CDR3, from cysteine to phenylalanine inclusive. The entry retains the CDR3 DNA only, 36 bases that are in frame from base 1. The germline V end is reduced by 3 bases and the J end by 8 bases; junction bases left unmatched: 3. The germline V gene encodes CDR1 SNHLY and CDR2 FYNNEI. Only healthy Caucasian donors were included. Three pairs of female monozygotic twins, all aged about 18 to 30 years, were included in the twin cohort. The RNA used for TCR libraries was isolated from peripheral blood mononuclear cells. These data were also filed under a second study, of yellow fever vaccine responses in identical twins. The second paper states: The authors reported that the T cell response to vaccination in identical twins appeared partly convergent and partly personalized. Focusing on identical twins, the study followed the T cell clones that responded to the vaccine, and did so with precision.

The receptor was isolated from a woman younger than 35 in good health. The chain was built from TRBV2 and TRBJ1-2; TRBD1 aligns with 7 central bases. The sequencing input was PBMCs. In nucleotides, the sequence is TGTGCCAGCAGTGAGGAAGGGGGCGGCTACACCTTC. Its product reads: CASSEEGGGYTF.